These 26 T cell receptor beta chains were all obtained from the same sample, sequenced in a study of T cells after yellow fever vaccination. TCRdb analysed the 5' RACE reads with MiXCR anew, one entry per CDR3 protein. The data contain about 360,000 distinct CDR3 sequences, roughly 6.1% of them singletons. The sample consisted of PBMCs, taken 5 days after the yellow fever booster vaccination. These receptor sequences come from a man aged 25-45 years who received the YFV17D yellow fever vaccine.

In this sample, this clonotype turned up a few times. V is TRBV3-1 and J is TRBJ2-1; D is unclear. The CDR3 covers 13 residues. V lost 0 bases to trimming and J lost 5 bases, with 5 bases between them. Germline loops: CDR1 LGHDT, CDR2 YNNKEL (reference sequence). CDR3 DNA sequence: TGTGCCAGCAGCCAAGATAGGCACAATGAGCAGTTCTTC. Protein sequence: CASSQDRHNEQFF.

This clonotype was seen at least ten times. The CDR3 DNA reads as TGCAGTGCTCGCTCTAGCGGGGGGGAAGGGACCCAGTACTTC. Residues: CSARSSGGEGTQYF. This chain joins TRBV20-1 and TRBJ2-5; 12 bases are a match to TRBD2. This CDR3 has 14 amino acids. Unmatched junction bases numbered 8, after V lost 5 bases and J lost 7 bases. Germline V gives CDR1 DFQATT, CDR2 SNEGSKA (reference sequence).

This clonotype was recorded a few times. The rearrangement uses TRBV5-5 and TRBJ2-3, with 12 bases that match TRBD2. V was clipped by 4 bases and J by 0 bases; unmatched bases: 6. CDR3 length: 17 residues. Looked up from germline, CDR1 is SGHKS and CDR2 is YYEKEE (reference sequence). As DNA, the CDR3 is TGTGCCAGCAGCACCTGGACTAGCGGGGCTAGCACAGATACGCAGTATTTT. It specifies CASSTWTSGASTDTQYF.

This clonotype was seen at least ten times. The chain joins TRBV7-2 to TRBJ2-7, with TRBD2 identical over 7 bases. Germline values: CDR1 SGHTA, CDR2 FQGNSA. The length of the CDR3 is 14 residues. The V and J ends lost 4 bases and 0 bases, in that order; junction bases with no gene match: 3. The chain's CDR3 is CASSSSSGSYEQYF. CDR3 nucleotide sequence: TGTGCCAGCAGCTCCTCTAGCGGCTCCTACGAGCAGTACTTC.

This clonotype was counted at least ten times. This chain connects TRBV6-2 or TRBV6-3 to TRBJ2-4; D gene uncertain. The V end was cut by 6 bases, the J end by 8 bases, with 14 bases between. Germline-derived CDR1 and CDR2 are MNHEY and SVGEGT. The CDR3 runs to 13 residues. Here the CDR3 reads CASRPVPGDIQYF. For the CDR3, the DNA is TGTGCCAGCAGACCGGTCCCTGGGGACATTCAGTACTTC.

This clonotype was observed a few times. The J gene is TRBJ2-7, the V gene TRBV9, with D unresolved. The germline V gene has CDR1 SGDLS and CDR2 YYNGEE. The CDR3 runs to 15 residues. Trimming took off 4 bases at V and 3 bases at J, with 17 bases between the two ends. DNA for the CDR3: TGTGCCAGCAGCTCCGGACCGGATACCCTCTACGAGCAGTACTTC. Translating it yields CASSSGPDTLYEQYF.

This clonotype was seen ten or more times. This chain uses TRBV20-1 with TRBJ2-5, with D maybe TRBD2 (6 bases). Germline lookup yields CDR1 DFQATT and CDR2 SNEGSKA (reference sequence). The ends were cut back, 0 bases at V and 1 base at J, with 12 bases in the middle. CDR3 length: 15 amino acids. This CDR3 is CSARDPASAQETQYF. The CDR3 DNA reads as TGCAGTGCTAGAGATCCCGCTAGCGCCCAAGAGACCCAGTACTTC.

The sample holds a few counts of this clonotype. This rearrangement joins TRBV10-3 to TRBJ2-1, with D possibly being TRBD1 (6 bases). Trimming stripped 6 bases from V and 2 bases from J, with 14 bases between. The CDR3 runs to 15 residues. Germline V gene sequence: CDR1 ENHRY, CDR2 SYGVKD. The CDR3: CAISATGAPYNEQFF. The DNA for the CDR3 is TGTGCCATCAGCGCGACAGGCGCGCCCTACAATGAGCAGTTCTTC.

The J gene is TRBJ2-3, the V gene TRBV5-1; no definite D call. V was shortened by 1 base and J by 1 base, with 7 bases between the two germline ends. The CDR3 is made up of 14 amino acids. Germline CDR1 and CDR2: SGHRS and YFSETQ. The CDR3 region is CASSLTAGTDTQYF. Here the CDR3 DNA reads TGCGCCAGCAGCTTGACGGCCGGCACAGATACGCAGTATTTT.

The rearrangement joins TRBV27 to TRBJ2-7; possible D gene TRBD1, 6 bases. The CDR3 is 14 amino acids. Germline assignment: CDR1 MNHEY and CDR2 SMNVEV (reference sequence). Trimming left V 3 bases short and J 1 base short, with 10 bases between. Here the CDR3 DNA reads TGTGCCAGCAGTTTCCGGGACAAATCCTACGAGCAGTACTTC. It encodes CASSFRDKSYEQYF.

This rearrangement joins TRBV5-4 to TRBJ2-7; D gene unclear. This CDR3 comprises 13 residues. CDR1 is SGHNT and CDR2 is YYREEE in the germline V gene (reference sequence). V shed 2 bases and J shed 3 bases, with 9 bases lying between them. The CDR3 DNA is TGTGCCAGCAGCTTTGCAGGCGTCTACGAGCAGTACTTC. It is translated as CASSFAGVYEQYF.

Ten or more counts support this clonotype. The rearrangement joins TRBV5-1 to TRBJ2-7; 9 bases align to TRBD1. Germline CDR1 reads SGHRS; CDR2 reads YFSETQ. Unmatched junction bases numbered 10, after V lost 4 bases and J lost 5 bases. The CDR3 is made up of 15 amino acids. CDR3 sequence: CASSITGGAGHEQYF. As DNA, the CDR3 is TGCGCCAGCAGCATAACAGGGGGCGCGGGGCACGAGCAGTACTTC.

This clonotype was seen a handful of times. The V call is TRBV11-2, the J call TRBJ2-2; 13 bases line up with TRBD2. The CDR3 extends over 16 amino acids. CDR1 and CDR2 (germline): SGHAT, FQNNGV. V lost 5 bases, J lost 7 bases, and 7 bases stayed unmatched. The CDR3 is CASSKLAGGDVGELFF. CDR3 DNA sequence: TGTGCCAGCAGCAAACTAGCGGGAGGGGATGTCGGGGAGCTGTTTTTT.

The chain uses TRBV5-4 and TRBJ2-5; possible D gene TRBD1, 6 bases. The germline V and J ends were trimmed by 4 bases and 4 bases, with 17 bases remaining between them. The CDR3 totals 15 residues. Germline V gene sequence: CDR1 SGHNT, CDR2 YYREEE (reference sequence). The CDR3 here is CASSREPGVVETQYF. The CDR3 DNA sequence: TGTGCCAGCAGCCGCGAGCCAGGGGTAGTAGAGACCCAGTACTTC. Variable domain in full (rest from reference TRBV5-4 and TRBJ2-5): ETGVTQSPTHLIKTRGQQVTLRCSSQSGHNTVSWYQQALGQGPQFIFQYYREEENGRGNFPPRFSGLQFPNYSSELNVNALELDDSALYLCASSREPGVVETQYFGPGTRLLVL.

This clonotype was counted many times. The chain recombines TRBV3-1 with TRBJ2-1; D uncertain. V lost 0 bases and J 7 bases, leaving 4 bases between the germline ends. The CDR3 runs 12 residues. Germline CDR1 is LGHDT and CDR2 is YNNKEL (reference sequence). CDR3 bases: TGTGCCAGCAGCCAAGATTGGAATGAGCAGTTCTTC. Translation: CASSQDWNEQFF.

The chain employs TRBV11-2 and TRBJ2-7; perhaps TRBD2 as D (6 bases). V was pared by 3 bases and J by 1 base, with 22 bases between. The CDR3 is made up of 18 amino acids. Germline CDR1 SGHAT, CDR2 FQNNGV. CDR3 in DNA: TGTGCCAGCAGCTTTAGTGGCCGGGGGATCAGCGGTTCCTACGAGCAGTACTTC. As protein: CASSFSGRGISGSYEQYF.

This clonotype was seen at least ten times. The chain couples TRBV12-3 or TRBV12-4 to TRBJ2-7; D gene ambiguous. The V end was cut by 5 bases, the J end by 7 bases, with 9 bases between. The CDR3 is made up of 11 amino acids. CDR3 sequence: CASSTAQEQYF. DNA for the CDR3: TGTGCCAGCAGTACCGCACAAGAGCAGTACTTC.

The rearrangement joins TRBV5-4 to TRBJ2-7, with D possibly matching TRBD2 (6 bases). V was clipped by 4 bases and J by 0 bases, with 17 bases between them. CDR1 is SGHNT, CDR2 YYREEE, per germline (reference sequence). This CDR3 has 16 residues. Written as DNA, the CDR3 is TGTGCCAGCAGCCCCTCGATGCGGGACTCCTCCTACGAGCAGTACTTC. It is translated as CASSPSMRDSSYEQYF.

The V gene is TRBV4-1, the J gene TRBJ2-5; 10 nucleotides agree with TRBD2. This CDR3 is built from 19 residues. J was trimmed by 2 bases and V by 0 bases; bases with no gene match: 12. The germline V gene encodes CDR1 MGHRA and CDR2 YSYEKL. In DNA form, the CDR3 reads TGCGCCAGCAGCCAAGAGAAAGGCCGCGGACTAGCGGTACAAGAGACCCAGTACTTC. Translated: CASSQEKGRGLAVQETQYF.

Only a few counts were recorded for this clonotype. This chain joins TRBV29-1 and TRBJ2-5; 9 nucleotides agree with TRBD2. After removal of 6 bases from V and 2 bases from J, the junction contained 7 bases not matched to a gene. CDR1 SQVTM and CDR2 ANQGSEA come from the germline V gene. The CDR3 totals 14 residues. The CDR3 protein is CSVLGLAQQETQYF. The CDR3 DNA is TGCAGCGTCCTAGGACTAGCGCAACAAGAGACCCAGTACTTC.

The sample holds a few counts of this clonotype. V and J are TRBV12-3 or TRBV12-4 and TRBJ2-7; TRBD2 aligns across 10 bases. The CDR3 sequence is 19 residues long. The ends lost 3 bases at V and 0 bases at J; junction bases unmatched: 14. This chain's CDR3 is CASSFFSGRAGNSSYEQYF. CDR3 bases: TGTGCCAGCAGTTTTTTCAGCGGGAGGGCTGGAAACAGCTCCTACGAGCAGTACTTC.

The V gene is TRBV29-1, the J gene TRBJ2-3, with D perhaps matching TRBD1 (5 bases). This CDR3 contains 10 residues. Germline-derived CDR1 and CDR2 are SQVTM and ANQGSEA. The DNA of the CDR3 is TGCAGTACAGGCGCCGATACGCAGTATTTT. Translation: CSTGADTQYF.

Many counts were recorded for this clonotype. V is TRBV20-1 and J is TRBJ2-1; no reliable D call. This CDR3 is built from 14 residues. Deletions cut 0 bases from V and 3 bases from J, with 9 bases between. Looked up from germline, CDR1 is DFQATT and CDR2 is SNEGSKA (reference sequence). The CDR3 is CSARENSYYNEQFF. In nucleotides, the CDR3 is TGCAGTGCTAGAGAGAACTCCTACTACAATGAGCAGTTCTTC.

This clonotype was found a few times. As DNA, the CDR3 is TGTGCCAGCAGCATGACCGTATCCCCAGATACGCAGTATTTT. This sequence encodes CASSMTVSPDTQYF. The genes are TRBV12-3 or TRBV12-4 and TRBJ2-3, with D hard to call. The CDR3 totals 14 residues. Trimming stripped 6 bases from V and 4 bases from J, with 14 bases between.

The chain is built from TRBV28 and TRBJ2-7, with a possible D match to TRBD1 (7 bases). The germline gives CDR1 MDHEN, CDR2 SYDVKM. Trimming took 3 bases from V and 3 from J, leaving 15 bases between them. The CDR3 loop spans 15 amino acids. The CDR3 nucleotides are TGTGCCAGCAGTTTGTTCAGGGGGGAGGTCTACGAGCAGTACTTC. It yields the protein CASSLFRGEVYEQYF.

With regard to this clonotype: A much larger clone is a single base away; this may be a read error. The chain links TRBV7-2 to TRBJ1-4, with D perhaps matching TRBD1 (6 bases). Germline assignment: CDR1 SGHTA and CDR2 FQGNSA. Trimming cost V 5 bases and J 11 bases, with 21 bases left between them. This CDR3 is built from 15 residues. CDR3 region: CASSVNRATGDKLFF. For the CDR3, the DNA is TGTGCCAGCAGCGTCAACAGGGCGACGGGTGATAAACTGTTTTTT.